Listed here are 8 T cell receptor beta chains from one sample, sequenced in a study of shared clonotypes between healthy human individuals. Naive CD8 cells comprised CD45RO-negative, CCR7-positively selected cells, excluding terminally differentiated effector memory CD45RA+ cells. Method: immunoSEQ multiplex PCR; TCRdb's copy keeps in-frame clones and lacks some. This table has roughly 2,000,000 clones, approximately 94% appearing once. The sequenced material came from naive CD8+ T cells sorted from blood. The receptor source for this set is a man aged 18 to 30 in good health.

As regards this clone: Other DNA sequences from this sample encode an identical CDR3 as well. The CDR3 reads CASSLRGRSYEQYF. The CDR3 region has the DNA TGTGCCAGCAGTTTAAGGGGGCGGTCCTACGAGCAGTACTTC. V gene TRBV27 combines with J gene TRBJ2-7, with 7 bases fitting TRBD1. Germline V gives CDR1 MNHEY, CDR2 SMNVEV (reference sequence). The CDR3 consists of 14 residues. V gave up 2 bases and J gave up 1 base; unmatched junction bases: 2.

The rearrangement links TRBV9 to TRBJ1-2, with 7 bases fitting TRBD1. The CDR3 is 13 amino acids. Germline V gene data show CDR1 as SGDLS and CDR2 as YYNGEE. Germline trimming cut 3 bases from V and 6 bases from J; bases unmatched to any gene: 5. CDR3 loop: CASSGTGAHGYTF. The CDR3 DNA sequence: TGTGCCAGCAGCGGAACAGGGGCTCATGGCTACACCTTC.

A single count supports this clone. The rearrangement links TRBV5-6 to TRBJ2-1; perhaps TRBD1 as D (7 bases). Per germline, CDR1 SGHDT and CDR2 YYEEEE. The CDR3 spans 17 residues. Trimming stripped 4 bases from V and 3 bases from J, with 20 bases between. The CDR3 sequence is CASSADPAGQIYNEQFF. The CDR3 nucleotides are TGTGCCAGCAGCGCTGACCCGGCGGGACAGATCTACAATGAGCAGTTCTTC.

This sequence joins TRBV29-1 and TRBJ2-2, with 8 bases fitting TRBD2. The CDR3 totals 15 residues. Germline values: CDR1 SQVTM, CDR2 ANQGSEA. The J segment lost 1 base and the V segment lost 2 bases, leaving 3 bases of the junction unmatched. CDR3 coding DNA: TGCAGCGTTGAACCGCTAGCGGGGAACACCGGGGAGCTGTTTTTT. Its translation is CSVEPLAGNTGELFF.

This rearrangement joins TRBV15 to TRBJ1-6; maybe TRBD1 (5 bases). V was shortened by 3 bases and J by 4 bases, with 10 bases between the two germline ends. CDR3 length: 15 residues. Germline CDR1 and CDR2: LNHNV and YYDKDF (reference sequence). CDR3 coding DNA: TGTGCCACCAGCAGGGTGGGGGTTTATAATTCACCCCTCCACTTT. This translates into CATSRVGVYNSPLHF.

The chain combines TRBV7-6 with TRBJ2-5, with 10 bases identical to TRBD2. Germline loops: CDR1 SGHVS, CDR2 FNYEAQ. V shed 4 bases and J 5 bases; nucleotides not matched to a gene: 13. The length of the CDR3 is 17 residues. CDR3 amino acids: CASSSRAPGLARETQYF. The CDR3 DNA follows: TGTGCCAGCAGCTCCAGGGCGCCGGGACTAGCGCGGGAGACCCAGTACTTC.

The chain uses TRBV28 and TRBJ1-2; no firm D call. Deletions cut 11 bases from V and 8 bases from J, with 12 bases between. This CDR3 region has 10 residues. Per the germline V gene, CDR1 is MDHEN and CDR2 is SYDVKM. The DNA of the CDR3 is TGTGCCTCCAGAGCCGGCGGCTACACCTTC. Translation: CASRAGGYTF.

The chain joins TRBV28 to TRBJ1-2, with 12 bases that match TRBD1. Germline CDR1 is MDHEN and CDR2 is SYDVKM. The CDR3 spans 14 residues. V lost 5 bases and J lost 7; bases outside the gene matches: 5. CDR3 residues: CASSLGTGGFGYTF. CDR3 bases: TGTGCCAGCAGTCTAGGGACAGGGGGCTTTGGCTACACCTTC.